The 2 T cell receptor beta chains below all came from one sample that was sequenced in a study of T cells in Graves' hyperthyroidism and ophthalmopathy. Amplification yielded TCR beta CDR3 regions, with RNA transcripts as the source. Using the HTBI primer set, a first-round RT-PCR was run on the TCR CDR3. One entry per CDR3 protein results from TCRdb running MiXCR on the multiplex PCR reads. The sample has fewer than 650,000 distinct CDR3 sequences; 12% to 15% are singletons. Input material: blood. Receptors originate from a woman in her thirties or forties with Graves' hyperthyroidism.

This clonotype has ten or more counts. The V call is TRBV28, the J call TRBJ2-7; tentative D call: TRBD1 (5 bases). Trimming stripped 6 bases from V and 1 base from J, with 16 bases between. CDR3 length: 15 amino acids. The germline CDR1 and CDR2 sequences are MDHEN and SYDVKM. As DNA, the CDR3 is TGTGCCAGCAGCCCAGGACGGCGACAGTCCTACGAGCAGTACTTC. It translates to CASSPGRRQSYEQYF. The full variable domain, in which reference TRBV28 and TRBJ2-7 provide the parts outside the CDR3, is DVKVTQSSRYLVKRTGEKVFLECVQDMDHENMFWYRQDPGLGLRLIYFSYDVKMKEKGDIPEGYSVSREKKERFSLILESASTNQTSMYLCASSPGRRQSYEQYFGPGTRLTVT.

This clonotype was counted at least ten times. V usage is TRBV2 and J usage is TRBJ2-3; D is uncertain. The V gene's germline CDR1 is SNHLY and CDR2 FYNNEI. V was cut by 2 bases and J by 2 bases, with 8 bases left in between. The CDR3 is made up of 14 amino acids. DNA of the CDR3: TGTGCCAGCAGTGAATCGAGCTACACAGATACGCAGTATTTT. The encoded protein is CASSESSYTDTQYF.